The present T cell receptor (beta chain) was sequenced within a study of T cell changes during pregnancy in multiple sclerosis. This CDR3 contains 15 residues. Germline V gives CDR1 SGHDT, CDR2 YYEEEE. Trimming cost V 1 base and J 5 bases, with 15 bases left between them. Sequencing was performed with immunoSEQ multiplex PCR; in TCRdb, only in-frame clones are kept and a portion is missing. This table holds about 36,000 clones, roughly 89% found once. The sequence was obtained from a female donor in good health, enrolled as a control in a pregnancy study. The sequenced sample was CD4+ T cells from peripheral blood mononuclear cells, obtained in the second trimester of pregnancy. V is TRBV5-6 and J is TRBJ2-5; possible D gene TRBD1, 5 bases. The CDR3 DNA reads TGTGCCAGCAGCTTGAAAAAGGGGCAGATGGAGACCCAGTACTTC. Translated, it gives CASSLKKGQMETQYF.